This TCR beta chain was captured in a study of control samples from healthy donors and cancer patients. The CDR3 totals 15 residues. The germline V and J ends were trimmed by 4 bases and 5 bases, with 17 bases remaining between them. From germline, CDR1 is SGHNT and CDR2 YYREEE (reference sequence). Sequenced by immunoSEQ multiplex PCR; TCRdb stores in-frame clones only, minus some. The repertoire holds some 37,000 clones, with 80% to 95% as singletons. The TCR sequence derives from a woman in her forties or fifties in good health. The J gene is TRBJ2-3, the V gene TRBV5-4; no clear D gene. Material for sequencing was blood. CDR3 coding DNA: TGTGCCAGCAGCCTGTGGTCAATGGGTGGAGATACGCAGTATTTT. It encodes CASSLWSMGGDTQYF.